This T cell receptor beta chain derives from a study of CD8 T cells in Susac syndrome. V was shortened by 4 bases and J by 2 bases, with 9 bases between the two germline ends. CDR1 is SNHLY and CDR2 is FYNNEI in the germline V gene. This CDR3 region has 14 residues. CD8+ and CD4+ T cells taken from blood had their TCR beta sequenced. Negative isolation was used for CD8+ and CD4+ T cells and FACS enrichment for TEMRA cells. Reverse transcription of roughly 0.5 to 1 ug RNA was carried out with random hexamers. A single record per CDR3 protein comes from TCRdb applying MiXCR to the immunoSEQ multiplex PCR reads. Of around 160,000 distinct CDR3 sequences listed, about 94% are singletons.

This sequence joins TRBV2 and TRBJ1-5, with a weak D call TRBD1 (5 bases). Sequences were obtained from CD4+ T cells from PBMCs. This clonotype was sampled from a human donor in good health. This chain's CDR3 is CASSVEQGNQPQHF. CDR3 nucleotides: TGTGCCAGCAGTGTTGAACAGGGCAATCAGCCCCAGCATTTT.